The sequence of this T cell receptor beta chain was determined in a study of cytomegalovirus exposure and HLA in healthy donors. 60 Vbeta and 13 Jbeta primers were used in PCR. Profiled with immunoSEQ multiplex PCR; TCRdb holds only in-frame clones, not every one. The data hold 100,000 to 150,000 clones, with 80% observed a single time. Germline V gives CDR1 SGHRS, CDR2 YFSETQ. The CDR3 consists of 16 residues. Trimming at V came to 4 bases and at J to 0 bases, leaving 8 bases not matched to a gene. The chain has TRBV5-1 and TRBJ2-7; 9 nucleotides line up with TRBD1. This clonotype originated in a woman aged 35 to 49 in good health and CMV-seronegative. Material: PBMCs. The CDR3 nucleotides are TGCGCCAGCAGCAGCACAGGGGGCGTTTACTCCTACGAGCAGTACTTC. It translates to CASSSTGGVYSYEQYF.